This T cell receptor beta chain comes out of a study of neurological immune-mediated disorders. In this sample, this clonotype turned up many times. TCRdb analysed the 5' RACE reads with MiXCR anew, one entry per CDR3 protein. The sample includes more than 45,000 distinct CDR3 sequences, around a tenth of them seen just once. Where libraries were unsorted, they were derived from 2 million PBMCs stored at -80 degrees C. V lost 4 bases, J lost 0 bases, and 15 bases lay in between. CDR1 is SNHLY and CDR2 is FYNNEI in the germline V gene. There are 17 residues in the CDR3. This TCR was recovered from a woman between 40 and 50 years old with HTLV-1-associated myelopathy (HAM/TSP). Sequences were obtained from PBMCs. This chain joins TRBV2 and TRBJ1-4; possible D gene TRBD1, 5 bases. CDR3 loop: CASSGSPGSTTNEKLFF. In DNA form, the CDR3 reads TGTGCCAGCAGTGGGAGCCCAGGGTCTACAACTAATGAAAAACTGTTTTTT.